Following are 14 T cell receptor beta chains from one sample sequenced in a study of T and B cells in COVID-19 patients. TRB was amplified from around 250-500 ng of blood genomic DNA. TRB rearrangements were amplified by multiplex PCR with BIOMED2 TRB-A/B primers. TCRdb reanalysed the multiplex PCR reads using MiXCR and keeps one entry per CDR3 protein. The repertoire holds approximately 4,000 distinct CDR3 sequences, with approximately 20% as singletons. Sequenced input: blood. These TCRs come from a human donor with active COVID-19.

This clonotype rates as medium-sized. The V call is TRBV29-1, the J call TRBJ2-1; a weak D match, TRBD1 (5 bases). Per germline, CDR1 SQVTM and CDR2 ANQGSEA. CDR3 length: 14 residues. The V gene lost 2 bases and the J gene lost 10 bases, with 18 bases spanning the gap. CDR3 amino acids: CSVEFGSAGFEQFF. The DNA of the CDR3 is TGCAGCGTTGAATTCGGGTCGGCAGGGTTCGAGCAGTTCTTC.

This clonotype is categorized as medium-sized. CDR3 bases: TGTGCCTGGAGCCGGACAGCCTCCAACTATGGCTACACCTTC. This sequence encodes CAWSRTASNYGYTF. The gene calls are TRBV30 and TRBJ1-2; TRBD1 is a possible D gene (6 bases). Trimming pared 3 bases from V and 2 bases from J, leaving 13 bases between. Germline V lookup: CDR1 GTSNPN, CDR2 SVGIG (reference sequence). The CDR3 has 14 residues.

This clonotype is labeled as medium-sized. The chain carries TRBV6-5 and TRBJ2-1; TRBD2 aligns across 9 bases. Germline CDR1 MNHEY, CDR2 SVGAGI. V gave up 2 bases and J gave up 4 bases; unmatched junction bases: 6. The CDR3 totals 16 residues. CDR3 in DNA: TGTGCCAGCAGTTACGCGGCTAGCGGGGATTACAATGAGCAGTTCTTC. Its translation: CASSYAASGDYNEQFF.

This clonotype is medium-sized in the sample. The chain uses TRBV19 and TRBJ1-1, with a tentative D call TRBD1 (6 bases). Trimming removed 4 bases at V and 5 bases at J, with 14 bases between. Germline V gene lookup returns CDR1 LNHDA and CDR2 SQIVND (reference sequence). CDR3 length: 14 amino acids. This chain's CDR3 is CASSTLGQKTEAFF. The CDR3 region has the DNA TGTGCCAGTAGTACCCTCGGACAGAAGACTGAAGCTTTCTTT.

V gene TRBV11-3 combines with J gene TRBJ2-2, with D perhaps TRBD1 (6 bases). The V and J ends lost 6 bases and 4 bases respectively, with 18 bases between them. Looked up from germline, CDR1 is SGHNT and CDR2 is YENEEA. There are 16 residues in the CDR3. The CDR3 loop reads CASSRTADTVTGELFF. In DNA form, the CDR3 reads TGTGCCAGCAGTCGGACAGCCGACACCGTCACCGGGGAGCTGTTTTTT.

This clonotype was found a few times. V gene TRBV5-1 combines with J gene TRBJ2-7, with a weak D call TRBD1 (6 bases). The CDR3 has 14 amino acids. Germline values: CDR1 SGHRS, CDR2 YFSETQ. V lost 4 bases and J lost 3, with 14 bases in between. CDR3 nucleotides: TGCGCCAGCAGCCTACAGGGCGGTTTCTACGAGCAGTACTTC. Protein product: CASSLQGGFYEQYF.

Comment on this clonotype: The junction does not match germline at one end; this may be a read error. This chain connects TRBV13 to TRBJ1-6; no firm D call. Germline CDR1 PRHDT, CDR2 FYEKMQ (reference sequence). The CDR3 covers 14 residues. The CDR3 sequence is CASSLSFDNSPLHF. CDR3 bases: TGCGCCAGCAGCTTGAGCTTCGATAATTCACCCCTCCACTTT. The complete variable domain, with remaining parts taken from reference TRBV13 and TRBJ1-6, reads AAGVIQSPRHLIKEKRETATLKCYPIPRHDTVYWYQQGPGQDPQFLISFYEKMQSDKGSIPDRFSAQQFSDYHSELNMSSLELGDSALYFCASSLSFDNSPLHFGNGTRLTVT.

This clonotype was seen a handful of times. V is TRBV6-1 and J is TRBJ1-1; D gene ambiguous. Germline CDR1 reads MNHNS; CDR2 reads SASEGT. The CDR3 runs 14 residues. V was clipped by 7 bases and J by 2 bases, with 14 bases between them. CDR3 DNA: TGTGCCAGCACTCGAGGCCAATCCAACACTGAAGCTTTCTTT. As protein: CASTRGQSNTEAFF.

In its sample, this clonotype is hyperexpanded (1% or more). In DNA form, the CDR3 reads TGCAGCGTGTTCCAGGAAGGCACTGAAGCTTTCTTT. Protein sequence: CSVFQEGTEAFF. The rearrangement links TRBV29-1 to TRBJ1-1; no firm D call. Between the trimmed V and J ends, which lost 6 bases and 4 bases, there was a span of 12 bases. Germline loops: CDR1 SQVTM, CDR2 ANQGSEA. CDR3 length: 12 residues.

V and J are TRBV24-1 and TRBJ2-1, with D possibly being TRBD1 (5 bases). This CDR3 spans 14 amino acids. Germline CDR1 is KGHDR and CDR2 is SFDVKD. The germline V and J ends were trimmed by 5 bases and 9 bases, with 16 bases remaining between them. CDR3 sequence: CATSGDSPSAEQFF. CDR3 sequence (DNA): TGTGCCACCAGTGGCGACAGCCCCTCGGCTGAGCAGTTCTTC.

The CDR3 nucleotides read TGCGCCAGCAGCTGGGACAAGACCTACGAGCAGTACTTC. Protein product: CASSWDKTYEQYF. This rearrangement joins TRBV5-1 to TRBJ2-7; perhaps TRBD1 as D (6 bases). Germline-derived CDR1 and CDR2 are SGHRS and YFSETQ. V was shortened by 3 bases and J by 2 bases, with 9 bases between the two germline ends. The CDR3 is 13 amino acids.

By proportion, this clonotype is medium-sized (0.01 to 0.1%). V gene TRBV11-3 combines with J gene TRBJ2-1; D perhaps matches TRBD1 (6 bases). This CDR3 is built from 14 residues. V was cut by 0 bases and J by 7 bases, with 10 bases left in between. Germline V CDR1 and CDR2: SGHNT, YENEEA. CDR3 region: CASSLEQGRNEQFF. Written as DNA, the CDR3 is TGTGCCAGCAGCTTAGAGCAGGGGCGGAATGAGCAGTTCTTC.

Within the sample, this clonotype is medium-sized. This chain links TRBV5-6 with TRBJ2-5; D is ambiguous. V lost 1 base to trimming and J lost 5 bases, with 24 bases between them. Germline V CDR1 and CDR2: SGHDT, YYEEEE. The CDR3 runs to 18 residues. CDR3 DNA: TGTGCCAGCAGCTTGTCTACCTCCCGGATCCGATTCGGGGAGACCCAGTACTTC. Amino acid sequence: CASSLSTSRIRFGETQYF.

The rearrangement uses TRBV25-1 and TRBJ2-3; the D is unclear. The CDR3 runs to 12 residues. V was pared by 6 bases and J by 0 bases, with 4 bases between. Germline assignment: CDR1 MGHDK and CDR2 SYGVNS. Here the CDR3 DNA reads TGTGCCAGCAGAATAAGCACAGATACGCAGTATTTT. The encoded protein is CASRISTDTQYF. Full variable domain (rest looked up from reference TRBV25-1 and TRBJ2-3): EADIYQTPRYLVIGTGKKITLECSQTMGHDKMYWYQQDPGMELHLIHYSYGVNSTEKGDLSSESTVSRIRTEHFPLTLESARPSHTSQYLCASRISTDTQYFGPGTRLTVL.